These 3 T cell receptor beta chains originate from one sample sequenced in a study of cytomegalovirus exposure and HLA in healthy donors. PCR used 60 Vbeta primers and 13 Jbeta primers. TCRdb keeps only in-frame clones here, not all; method: immunoSEQ multiplex PCR. The data hold roughly 120,000 clones, with approximately 58% observed a single time. The sequencing sample was made of PBMCs. The receptors were sampled from a woman aged 25 to 45 in good health and CMV-seronegative.

V usage is TRBV10-3 and J usage is TRBJ2-5; D remains ambiguous. V gave up 10 bases and J gave up 2 bases, with 17 bases separating them. The CDR3 consists of 14 residues. Germline V gene data show CDR1 as ENHRY and CDR2 as SYGVKD. CDR3 residues: CATTRANSQETQYF. CDR3 nucleotide sequence: TGTGCCACCACGAGAGCGAACTCTCAAGAGACCCAGTACTTC.

J is TRBJ1-4 and V is TRBV19, with D possibly TRBD1 on 5 matching bases. Per germline, CDR1 LNHDA and CDR2 SQIVND (reference sequence). This CDR3 is built from 16 residues. V gave up 6 bases and J gave up 4 bases, with 18 bases separating them. CDR3 loop: CASSQERAGRNEKLFF. The CDR3, as DNA: TGTGCCAGTAGCCAGGAGCGGGCAGGGCGTAATGAAAAACTGTTTTTT.

The chain uses TRBV30 and TRBJ1-2; TRBD1 might be the D (6 bases). V was pared by 8 bases and J by 1 base, with 11 bases between. The CDR3 covers 12 residues. CDR1 and CDR2 from the germline V gene are GTSNPN and SVGIG (reference sequence). CDR3 in DNA: TGTGCCGCCGGGACACATAACTATGGCTACACCTTC. Translation gives CAAGTHNYGYTF.